This TCR beta chain emerged from a study of response to subunit inactivated influenza vaccine. Each CDR3 protein is one row after TCRdb ran MiXCR on the RT-PCR reads. Of around 710,000 distinct CDR3 sequences listed, around 14% are singletons. The ends were cut back, 7 bases at V and 0 bases at J, with 9 bases in the middle. This CDR3 has 14 residues. CDR1 is SGHDN and CDR2 is FVKESK in the germline V gene. Findings and caveats of the study: With each seasonal influenza vaccination, the authors suggested, few new T cells are recruited.

This clonotype turned up a few times. Its antigen is not identified. The sequence was obtained from a man aged 50-59 years who received an inactivated influenza vaccine. The rearrangement joins TRBV14 to TRBJ2-2, with no clear D. Here the sequenced sample was PBMCs from blood, taken roughly 2 weeks before vaccination. This CDR3 is CASTKQTNTGELFF. Written as DNA, the CDR3 is TGTGCCAGCACAAAGCAAACGAACACCGGGGAGCTGTTTTTT.